Reported below is one TCR beta chain. The antigen is unknown. Only in-frame clones appear in the TCRdb table, and some are missing; sequencing was by immunoSEQ multiplex PCR. The table shows about 1.1 million clones, with approximately 80% occurring only once. This specimen belongs to a study of shared clonotypes between healthy human individuals. Background on the study: Three plates each covered CD4 naive and memory; CD8 naive two, CD8 memory one.

CDR1 is MDHEN, CDR2 SYDVKM, per germline. The CDR3 spans 14 residues. J was trimmed by 7 bases and V by 8 bases; bases with no gene match: 7. Study-wide results and limits: Naive CD4 clonotype sharing across a handful of donors was approximately 5%. Despite large depth, rarefaction showed incomplete sorted-subset sequencing. The four-donor shared clonotypes exceeded non-shared clonotypes in generation probability, with non-shared ones scoring lower.

The receptor was isolated from a man between 18 and 29 years old in good health. Some clones in this sample may be carry-over from other donors' samples. Sequencing used memory CD4+ T cells from PBMCs. This sample's subset: CD45RA-negative fraction. This chain uses TRBV28 with TRBJ2-1; 11 nucleotides agree with TRBD2. CDR3 in DNA: TGTGCCAGCTATAGGCTAGCGGGAGGTAATGAGCAGTTCTTC. Its translation is CASYRLAGGNEQFF.